This TCR beta chain was captured in a study of shared clonotypes between healthy human individuals. CD8 cells regarded as naive lacked CD45RO, were positively chosen for CCR7, and omitted terminally differentiated effector memory CD45RA+ cells. Profiled with immunoSEQ multiplex PCR; TCRdb holds only in-frame clones, not every one. The sample holds 2 million to 2.5 million clones, 85% to 95% seen once. Unmatched junction bases numbered 10, after V lost 8 bases and J lost 0 bases. The CDR3 has 17 amino acids. The germline V gene has CDR1 MDHEN and CDR2 SYDVKM. Sequencing input: naive CD8+ T cells from PBMCs. The chain combines TRBV28 with TRBJ2-4; 10 nucleotides match TRBD1. The sequence was obtained from a man aged 18 to 29 in good health. Some clones in this sample may be carry-over from other donors' samples. The CDR3 sequence: CASRRDRGVLAKNIQYF. The CDR3 DNA reads as TGTGCCAGCCGCCGGGACAGGGGAGTTCTAGCCAAAAACATTCAGTACTTC.